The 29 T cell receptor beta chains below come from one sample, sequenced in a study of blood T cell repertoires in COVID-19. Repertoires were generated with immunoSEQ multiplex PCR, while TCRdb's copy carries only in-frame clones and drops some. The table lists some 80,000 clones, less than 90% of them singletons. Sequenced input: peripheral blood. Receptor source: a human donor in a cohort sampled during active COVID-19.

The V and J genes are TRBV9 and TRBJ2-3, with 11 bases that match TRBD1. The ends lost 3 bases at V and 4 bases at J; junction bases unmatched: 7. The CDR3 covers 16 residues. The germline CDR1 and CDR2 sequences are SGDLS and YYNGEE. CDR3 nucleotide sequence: TGTGCCAGCAGCGCACGGGACAGGGGGATCGCAGATACGCAGTATTTT. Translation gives CASSARDRGIADTQYF.

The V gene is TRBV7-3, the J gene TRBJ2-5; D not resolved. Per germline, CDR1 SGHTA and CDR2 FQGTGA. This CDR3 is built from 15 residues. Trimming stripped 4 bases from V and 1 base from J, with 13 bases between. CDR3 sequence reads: CASSSSGAPQETQYF. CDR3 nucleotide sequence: TGTGCCAGCAGCTCCTCGGGTGCCCCCCAAGAGACCCAGTACTTC.

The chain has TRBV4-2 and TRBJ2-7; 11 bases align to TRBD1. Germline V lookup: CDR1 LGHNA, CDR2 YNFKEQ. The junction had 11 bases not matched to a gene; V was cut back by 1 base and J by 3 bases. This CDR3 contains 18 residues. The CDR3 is CASSQASLPGQGVYEQYF. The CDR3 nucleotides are TGTGCCAGCAGCCAAGCGTCATTACCGGGACAGGGGGTCTACGAGCAGTACTTC.

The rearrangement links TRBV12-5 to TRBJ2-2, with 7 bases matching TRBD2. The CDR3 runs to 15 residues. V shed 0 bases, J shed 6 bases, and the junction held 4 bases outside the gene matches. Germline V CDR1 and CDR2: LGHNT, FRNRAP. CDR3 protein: CASGLVAAGPGELFF. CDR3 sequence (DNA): TGTGCTAGTGGTTTGGTAGCAGCGGGGCCCGGGGAGCTGTTTTTT.

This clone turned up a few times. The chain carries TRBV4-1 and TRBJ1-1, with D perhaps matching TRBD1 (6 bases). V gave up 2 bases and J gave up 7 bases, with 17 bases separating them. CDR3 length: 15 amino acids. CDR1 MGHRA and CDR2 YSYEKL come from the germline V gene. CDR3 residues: CASSQIGTLLSEAFF. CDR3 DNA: TGCGCCAGCAGCCAAATCGGGACACTTCTGAGTGAAGCTTTCTTT.

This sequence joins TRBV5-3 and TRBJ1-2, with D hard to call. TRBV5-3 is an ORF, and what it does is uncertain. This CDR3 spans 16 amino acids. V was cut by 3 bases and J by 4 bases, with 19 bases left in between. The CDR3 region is CARSWAGLFPFYGYTF. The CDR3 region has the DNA TGTGCCAGAAGCTGGGCGGGTCTTTTTCCGTTCTATGGCTACACCTTC.

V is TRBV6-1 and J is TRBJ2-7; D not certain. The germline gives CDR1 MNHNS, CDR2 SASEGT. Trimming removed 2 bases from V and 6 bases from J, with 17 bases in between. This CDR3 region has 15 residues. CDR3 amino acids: CASSESGFFAREQYF. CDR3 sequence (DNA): TGTGCCAGCAGTGAATCGGGTTTCTTCGCTCGCGAGCAGTACTTC.

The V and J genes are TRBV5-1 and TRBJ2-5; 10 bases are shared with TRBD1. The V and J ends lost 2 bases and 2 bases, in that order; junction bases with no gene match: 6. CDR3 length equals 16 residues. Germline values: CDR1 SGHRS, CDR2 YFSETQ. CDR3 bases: TGCGCCAGCAGCTTCGGGGACAGGGGAGGGCAAGAGACCCAGTACTTC. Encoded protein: CASSFGDRGGQETQYF.

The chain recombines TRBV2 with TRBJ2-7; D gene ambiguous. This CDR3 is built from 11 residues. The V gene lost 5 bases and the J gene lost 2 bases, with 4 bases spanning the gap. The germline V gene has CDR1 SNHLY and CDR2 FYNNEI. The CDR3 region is CASSITYEQYF. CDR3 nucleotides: TGTGCCAGCAGTATTACCTACGAGCAGTACTTC.

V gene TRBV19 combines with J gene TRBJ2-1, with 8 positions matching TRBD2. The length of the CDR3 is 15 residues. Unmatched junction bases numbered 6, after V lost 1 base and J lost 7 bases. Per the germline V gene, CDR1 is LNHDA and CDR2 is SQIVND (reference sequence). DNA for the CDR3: TGTGCCAGTAGTATAGGCCTAGCGGGCCGTAATGAGCAGTTCTTC. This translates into CASSIGLAGRNEQFF.

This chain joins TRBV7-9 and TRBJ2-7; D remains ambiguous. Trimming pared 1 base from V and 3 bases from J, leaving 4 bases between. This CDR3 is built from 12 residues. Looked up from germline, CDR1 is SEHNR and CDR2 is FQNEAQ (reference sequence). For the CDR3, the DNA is TGTGCCAGCAGCTTAGACATCTACGAGCAGTACTTC. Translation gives CASSLDIYEQYF.

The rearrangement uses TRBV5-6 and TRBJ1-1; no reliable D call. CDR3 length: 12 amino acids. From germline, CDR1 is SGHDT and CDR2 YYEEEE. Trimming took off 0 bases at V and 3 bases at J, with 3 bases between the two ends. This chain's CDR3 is CASSLADTEAFF. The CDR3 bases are TGTGCCAGCAGCTTGGCCGACACTGAAGCTTTCTTT.

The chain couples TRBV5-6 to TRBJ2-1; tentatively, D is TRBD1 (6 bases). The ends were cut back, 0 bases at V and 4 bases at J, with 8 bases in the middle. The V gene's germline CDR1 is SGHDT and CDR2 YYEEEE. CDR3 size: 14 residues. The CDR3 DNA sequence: TGTGCCAGCAGCTTGGCGACAGGATACAATGAGCAGTTCTTC. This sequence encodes CASSLATGYNEQFF.

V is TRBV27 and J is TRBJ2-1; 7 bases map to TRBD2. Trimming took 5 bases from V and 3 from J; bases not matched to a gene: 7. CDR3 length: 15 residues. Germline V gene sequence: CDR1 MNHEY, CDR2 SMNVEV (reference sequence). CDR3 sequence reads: CASSPGGGVYNEQFF. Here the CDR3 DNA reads TGTGCCAGCAGTCCCGGGGGAGGGGTCTACAATGAGCAGTTCTTC.

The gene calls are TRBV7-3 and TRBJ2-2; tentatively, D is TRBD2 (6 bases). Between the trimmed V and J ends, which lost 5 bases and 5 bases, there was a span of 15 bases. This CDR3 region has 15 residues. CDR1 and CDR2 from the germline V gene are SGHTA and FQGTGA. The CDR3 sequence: CASSSGLAMTGELFF. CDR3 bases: TGTGCCAGCAGCAGTGGCCTAGCGATGACCGGGGAGCTGTTTTTT.

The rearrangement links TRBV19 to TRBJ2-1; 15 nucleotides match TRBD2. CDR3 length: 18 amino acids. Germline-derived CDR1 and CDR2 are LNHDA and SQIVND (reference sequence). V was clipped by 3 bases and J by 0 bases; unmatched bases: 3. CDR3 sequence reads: CASSMGLAGGSSYNEQFF. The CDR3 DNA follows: TGTGCCAGTAGTATGGGACTAGCGGGGGGAAGCTCCTACAATGAGCAGTTCTTC.

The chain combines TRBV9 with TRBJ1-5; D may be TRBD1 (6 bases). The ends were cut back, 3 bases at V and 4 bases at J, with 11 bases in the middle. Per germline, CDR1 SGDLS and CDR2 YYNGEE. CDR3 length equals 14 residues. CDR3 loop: CASSESGANQPQHF. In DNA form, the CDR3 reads TGTGCCAGCAGCGAATCAGGGGCGAATCAGCCCCAGCATTTT.

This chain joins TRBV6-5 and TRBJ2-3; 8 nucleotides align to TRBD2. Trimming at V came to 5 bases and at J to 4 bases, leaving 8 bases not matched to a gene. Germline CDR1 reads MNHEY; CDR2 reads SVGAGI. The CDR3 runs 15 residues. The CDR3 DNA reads TGTGCCAGCAGTCCTAGCGGGCAGGGCGCAGATACGCAGTATTTT. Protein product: CASSPSGQGADTQYF.

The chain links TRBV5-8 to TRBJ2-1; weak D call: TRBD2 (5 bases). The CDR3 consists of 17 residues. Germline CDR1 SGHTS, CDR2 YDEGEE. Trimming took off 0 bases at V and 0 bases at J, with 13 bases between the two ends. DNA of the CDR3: TGTGCCAGCAGCTTGGCCCGGTTCGGGGACTCCTACAATGAGCAGTTCTTC. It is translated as CASSLARFGDSYNEQFF.

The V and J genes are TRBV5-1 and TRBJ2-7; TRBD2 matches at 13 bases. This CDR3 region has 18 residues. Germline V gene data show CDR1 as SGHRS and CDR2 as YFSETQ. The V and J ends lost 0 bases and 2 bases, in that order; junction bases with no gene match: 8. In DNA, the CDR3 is TGCGCCAGCAGCTTGGGACTAGCGGGGGGCCGTACTCCCTACGAGCAGTACTTC. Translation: CASSLGLAGGRTPYEQYF.

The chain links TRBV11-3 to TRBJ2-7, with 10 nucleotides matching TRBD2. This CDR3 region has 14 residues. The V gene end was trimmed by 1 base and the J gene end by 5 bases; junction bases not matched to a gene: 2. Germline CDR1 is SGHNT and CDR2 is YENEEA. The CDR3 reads CASSLGLAGDEQYF. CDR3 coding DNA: TGTGCCAGCAGCTTAGGGCTAGCGGGAGACGAGCAGTACTTC.

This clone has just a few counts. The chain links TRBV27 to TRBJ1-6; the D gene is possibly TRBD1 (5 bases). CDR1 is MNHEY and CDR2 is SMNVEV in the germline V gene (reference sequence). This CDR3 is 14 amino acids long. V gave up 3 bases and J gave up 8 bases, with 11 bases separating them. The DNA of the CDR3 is TGTGCCAGCAGTTTTTTGGGGGGAGATTCACCCCTCCACTTT. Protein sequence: CASSFLGGDSPLHF.

Here the CDR3 DNA reads TGCGCCAGCAGCCTCGTCCTCGGGACAGTGAACACCGGGGAGCTGTTTTTT. Translation gives CASSLVLGTVNTGELFF. The chain employs TRBV4-1 and TRBJ2-2; 7 nucleotides align to TRBD1. CDR1 is MGHRA, CDR2 YSYEKL, per germline. The CDR3 is 17 residues long. After removal of 4 bases from V and 1 base from J, the junction contained 9 bases not matched to a gene.

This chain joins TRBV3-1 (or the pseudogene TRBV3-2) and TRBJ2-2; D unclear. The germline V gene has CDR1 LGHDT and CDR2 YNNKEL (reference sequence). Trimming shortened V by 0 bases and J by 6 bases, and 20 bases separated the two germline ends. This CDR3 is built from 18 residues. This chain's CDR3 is CASSQDLLWLLGSGELFF. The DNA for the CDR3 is TGTGCCAGCAGCCAAGATTTGTTATGGCTATTGGGCTCCGGGGAGCTGTTTTTT.

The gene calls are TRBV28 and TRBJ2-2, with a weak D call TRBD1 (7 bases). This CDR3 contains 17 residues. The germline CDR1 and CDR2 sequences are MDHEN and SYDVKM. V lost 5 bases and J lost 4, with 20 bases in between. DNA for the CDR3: TGTGCCAGCAGTCCCTCTGCGGGACAGCGTGTCACCGGGGAGCTGTTTTTT. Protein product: CASSPSAGQRVTGELFF.

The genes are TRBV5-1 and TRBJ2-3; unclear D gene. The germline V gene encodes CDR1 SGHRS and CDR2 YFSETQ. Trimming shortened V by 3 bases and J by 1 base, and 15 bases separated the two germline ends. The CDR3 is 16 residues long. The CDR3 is CASSSEQTMGTDTQYF. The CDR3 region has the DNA TGCGCCAGCAGCTCCGAACAGACGATGGGCACAGATACGCAGTATTTT.

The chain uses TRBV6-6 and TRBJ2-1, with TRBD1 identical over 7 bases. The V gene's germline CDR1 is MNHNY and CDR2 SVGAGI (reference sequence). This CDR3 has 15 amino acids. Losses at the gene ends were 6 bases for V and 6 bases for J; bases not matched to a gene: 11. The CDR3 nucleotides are TGTGCCAGCAGCCGGGACAGCCCCCCCGGCAATGAGCAGTTCTTC. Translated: CASSRDSPPGNEQFF.

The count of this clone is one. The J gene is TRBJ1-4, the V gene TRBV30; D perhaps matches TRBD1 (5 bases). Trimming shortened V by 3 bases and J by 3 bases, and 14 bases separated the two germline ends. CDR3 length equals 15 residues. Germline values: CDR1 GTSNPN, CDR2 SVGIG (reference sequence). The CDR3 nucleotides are TGTGCCTGGAGCGCCTCAGGGATTTCTAATGAAAAACTGTTTTTT. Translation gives CAWSASGISNEKLFF.

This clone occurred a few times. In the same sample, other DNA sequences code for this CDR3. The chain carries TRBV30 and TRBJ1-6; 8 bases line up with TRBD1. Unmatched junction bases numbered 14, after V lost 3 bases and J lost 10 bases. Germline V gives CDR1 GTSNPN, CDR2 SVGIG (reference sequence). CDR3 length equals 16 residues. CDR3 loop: CAWRAIGQGRGSPLHF. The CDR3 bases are TGTGCCTGGAGGGCGATTGGACAGGGTCGAGGATCACCCCTCCACTTT. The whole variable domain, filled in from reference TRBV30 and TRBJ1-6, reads SQTIHQWPATLVQPVGSPLSLECTVEGTSNPNLYWYRQAAGRGLQLLFYSVGIGQISSEVPQNLSASRPQDRQFILSSKKLLLSDSGFYLCAWRAIGQGRGSPLHFGNGTRLTVT.